The sequence of this T cell receptor (beta chain) was determined in a study of OX40 agonist ivuxolimab in advanced cancers. In the study overall: Averaging roughly 60 years in age, with a range of about 23 to 79, the cohort was about 83% male.

Clones were sequenced by immunoSEQ multiplex PCR, and TCRdb holds only the in-frame ones, with some missing. The data contain tens of thousands of clones, 91% of them singletons. The trim removed 3 bases at V and 0 bases at J, leaving 10 bases unmatched. The CDR3 contains 18 residues. Germline V gene data show CDR1 as LNHDA and CDR2 as SQIVND (reference sequence). Sequencing was performed on CD4+ or CD8+ T cells sorted from blood, taken in a trial of the OX40 agonist ivuxolimab. The rearrangement joins TRBV19 to TRBJ1-5; 8 bases agree with TRBD1. The TCR was taken from an adult with an advanced solid tumor such as melanoma, head and neck, liver or kidney cancer. CDR3 sequence reads: CASSIVGQEIYSNQPQHF. The CDR3 DNA sequence: TGTGCCAGTAGTATTGTGGGACAGGAGATTTATAGCAATCAGCCCCAGCATTTT.